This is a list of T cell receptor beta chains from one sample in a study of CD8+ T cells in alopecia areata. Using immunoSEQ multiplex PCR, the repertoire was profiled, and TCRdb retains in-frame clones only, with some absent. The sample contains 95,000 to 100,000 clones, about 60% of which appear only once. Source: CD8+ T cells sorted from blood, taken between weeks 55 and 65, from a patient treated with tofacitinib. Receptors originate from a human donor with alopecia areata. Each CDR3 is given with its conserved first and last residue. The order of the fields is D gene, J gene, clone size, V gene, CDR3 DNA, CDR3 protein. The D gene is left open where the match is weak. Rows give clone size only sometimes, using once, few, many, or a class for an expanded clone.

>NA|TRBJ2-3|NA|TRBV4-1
TGCGCCAGCAGCCAAGAGGACAGCGCCCAGGATACGCAGTATTTT
CASSQEDSAQDTQYF
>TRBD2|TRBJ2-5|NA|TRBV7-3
TGTGCCAGCAGCCCCGGGACTAGCGGACAAGAGACCCAGTACTTC
CASSPGTSGQETQYF
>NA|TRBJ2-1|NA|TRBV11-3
TGTGCCAGCAGCCAAACGTGGGCTACCTCATACAATGAGCAGTTCTTC
CASSQTWATSYNEQFF
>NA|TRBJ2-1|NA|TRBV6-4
TGTGCCAGCAGTGACTTAGGAAACAATGAGCAGTTCTTC
CASSDLGNNEQFF
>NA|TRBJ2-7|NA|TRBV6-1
TGTGCCAGCAGTGACGCGGGGGAGGGGGTTCACGAGCAGTACTTC
CASSDAGEGVHEQYF
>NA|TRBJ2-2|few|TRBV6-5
TGTGCCAGCAGTTACTCCTCCACCGGGGAGCTGTTTTTT
CASSYSSTGELFF
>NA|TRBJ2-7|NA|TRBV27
TGTGCCAGCCGCTACGCAGCGAAGCCCTACGAGCAGTACTTC
CASRYAAKPYEQYF
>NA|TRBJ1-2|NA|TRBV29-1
TGCAGCGTTGATGAGGTGTATGGCTACACCTTC
CSVDEVYGYTF
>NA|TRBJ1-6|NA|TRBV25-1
TGTGCCAGCAGTGCTCAGGGTACTAATTCACCCCTCCACTTT
CASSAQGTNSPLHF
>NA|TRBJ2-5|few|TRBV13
TGTGCCAGCAGCATAAGACCTGGGGGGTCCGGAGAGACCCAGTACTTC
CASSIRPGGSGETQYF
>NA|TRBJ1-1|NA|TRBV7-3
TGTGCCAGCAGCTTAGGTCTGGACACTGAAGCTTTCTTT
CASSLGLDTEAFF
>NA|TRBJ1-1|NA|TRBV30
TGTGCCTGGAGTGTCCTGGTTGAAGCTTTCTTT
CAWSVLVEAFF
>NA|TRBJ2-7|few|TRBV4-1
TGCGCCAGCAGTCAGGGGGGATTGAGCTACGAGCAGTACTTC
CASSQGGLSYEQYF
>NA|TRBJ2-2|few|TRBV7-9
TGTGCCAGCAGCGCACGCCAGGGAGTGAACACCGGGGAGCTGTTTTTT
CASSARQGVNTGELFF
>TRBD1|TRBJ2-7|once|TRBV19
TGTGCCAGCGCGACCGGGACAGGTACCTACGAGCAGTACTTC
CASATGTGTYEQYF
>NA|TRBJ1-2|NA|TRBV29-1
TGCAGCGTTGAGCGGAGACAGGCCAACTATGGCTACACCTTC
CSVERRQANYGYTF
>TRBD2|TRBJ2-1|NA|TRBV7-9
TGTGCCAGCAGCTTATTAGGTAACCCTAGCGGGGCAAACAATGAGCAGTTCTTC
CASSLLGNPSGANNEQFF
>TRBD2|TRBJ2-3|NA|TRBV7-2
TGTGCCAGCAGCTTAGGATTAGCGGGGGGCCGACCGAGCACAGATACGCAGTATTTT
CASSLGLAGGRPSTDTQYF
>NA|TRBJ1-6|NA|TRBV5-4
TGTGCCAGCAGCTTGGGAAGAGGGAATTCACCCCTCCACTTT
CASSLGRGNSPLHF
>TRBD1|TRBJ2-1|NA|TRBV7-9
TGTGCCAGCAGCTCCTCTGGACAGGGCCACAATGAGCAGTTCTTC
CASSSSGQGHNEQFF
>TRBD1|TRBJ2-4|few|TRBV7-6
TGTGCCAGCAGCTCCGGGACAGGGGAAGCCAAAAACATTCAGTACTTC
CASSSGTGEAKNIQYF
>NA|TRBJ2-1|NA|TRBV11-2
TGTGCCAGCAGCTTACAGTACAATGAGCAGTTCTTC
CASSLQYNEQFF
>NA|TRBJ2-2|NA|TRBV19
TGTGCCAGTAGTATGGCCGGGGAGCTGTTTTTT
CASSMAGELFF
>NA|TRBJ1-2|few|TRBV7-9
TGTGCCAGCAGCTTAGTGGTGCGCGGTCAGGGAGGAGGCTACACCTTC
CASSLVVRGQGGGYTF
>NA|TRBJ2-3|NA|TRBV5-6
TGTGCCAGCAATTACGCTCCTAGCATTAATACGCAGTATTTT
CASNYAPSINTQYF
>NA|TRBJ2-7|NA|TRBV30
TGTGCCTGGGTGGGACCTACCTACGAGCAGTACTTC
CAWVGPTYEQYF
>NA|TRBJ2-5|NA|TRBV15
TGTGCCACCAGCAGAACCCTAATGACTCAAGAGACCCAGTACTTC
CATSRTLMTQETQYF
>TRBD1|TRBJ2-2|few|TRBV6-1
TGTGCCAGCAGTGAAGGGACAGGGGTCATCACCGGGGAGCTGTTTTTT
CASSEGTGVITGELFF
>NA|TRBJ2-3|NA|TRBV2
TGTGCCAGACGCACCACAGATACGCAGTATTTT
CARRTTDTQYF
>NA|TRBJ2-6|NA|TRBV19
TGTGCCAGTAGTCCGTCTGGGGCCAACGTCCTGACTTTC
CASSPSGANVLTF
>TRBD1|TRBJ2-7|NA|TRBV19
TGTGCCAGTAGTATACGTACAAGGACAGGGTACCACGAGCAGTACTTC
CASSIRTRTGYHEQYF
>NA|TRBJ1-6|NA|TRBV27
TGTGCCAGCAGCTTCGGGCCTCCTCCCCTCCACTTT
CASSFGPPPLHF
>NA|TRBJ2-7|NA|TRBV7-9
TGTGCCAGCAGCTCCCCCGGGGGGCAAGGCTCCTACGAGCAGTACTTC
CASSSPGGQGSYEQYF
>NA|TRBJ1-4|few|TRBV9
TGTGCCAGCAGCGGGACGGAGGGTGAAAAACTGTTTTTT
CASSGTEGEKLFF
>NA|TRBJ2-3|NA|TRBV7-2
TGTGCCAGCAGCTTCCCCGGAATGAGGGATACGCAGTATTTT
CASSFPGMRDTQYF
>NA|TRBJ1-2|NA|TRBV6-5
TGTGCCAGCAGTTACTCGGGTCGTCAAGGGGGTGGCTACACCTTC
CASSYSGRQGGGYTF
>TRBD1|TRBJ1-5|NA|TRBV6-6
TGTGCCAGCAGACCCCTCGGACAGGGTGAGCCTCAGCCCCAGCATTTT
CASRPLGQGEPQPQHF
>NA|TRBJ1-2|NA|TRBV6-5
TGTGCCAGCAGTTACTCGATTTGGCCTGGGGGCTATGGCTACACCTTC
CASSYSIWPGGYGYTF
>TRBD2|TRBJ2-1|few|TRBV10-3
TGTGCCATCAGTGATCTAGCGGGGATGTCCTCCTACAATGAGCAGTTCTTC
CAISDLAGMSSYNEQFF
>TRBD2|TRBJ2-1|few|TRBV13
TGTGCCAGCAGCCGGGGACTAGCGGGCCTCAATGAGCAGTTCTTC
CASSRGLAGLNEQFF
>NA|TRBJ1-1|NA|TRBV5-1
TGCGCCAGCAGCTTTGGGACAGAAGCTTTCTTT
CASSFGTEAFF
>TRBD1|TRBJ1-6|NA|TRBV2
TGTGCCAGCCAAGGGGGCCACGCAGGGACAAATTCACCCCTCCACTTT
CASQGGHAGTNSPLHF
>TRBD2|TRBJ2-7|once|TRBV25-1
TGTGCCAGCAGTGAATATGTTGGGAGGGGAGGCGACGAGCAGTACTTC
CASSEYVGRGGDEQYF
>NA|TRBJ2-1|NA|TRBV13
TGTGCCAGCAGCTTACGTTCTGGGAATGAGCAGTTCTTC
CASSLRSGNEQFF
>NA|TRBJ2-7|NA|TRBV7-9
TGTGCCAGCAGCCCAAAGACAAAAGCCTACGAGCAGTACTTC
CASSPKTKAYEQYF
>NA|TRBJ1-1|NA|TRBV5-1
TGCGCCAGCAGCTTAGGTGCTGAAGCTTTCTTT
CASSLGAEAFF
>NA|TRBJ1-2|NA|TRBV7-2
TGTGCCAGCAGCTTAGGCCCGGGACGGATCTATGGCTACACCTTC
CASSLGPGRIYGYTF
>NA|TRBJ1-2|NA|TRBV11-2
TGTGCCAGCAGCTTTAGGACGGTCAACTATGGCTACACCTTC
CASSFRTVNYGYTF
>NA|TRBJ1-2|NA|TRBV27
TGTGCCAGCAGGGACAGCAATAACTATGGCTACACCTTC
CASRDSNNYGYTF
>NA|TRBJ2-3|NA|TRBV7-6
TGTGCCAGCAGCCAGCGGGCCGAGAAAGGATCAGATACGCAGTATTTT
CASSQRAEKGSDTQYF